These 28 T cell receptor beta chains originate from one sample sequenced in a study of T cells in Graves' hyperthyroidism and ophthalmopathy. RNA transcripts served as the template for amplifying TCR beta CDR3 regions. The HTBI primer set served for first-round RT-PCR of the TCR CDR3. MiXCR, run by TCRdb on the multiplex PCR reads, gives a single entry per CDR3 protein. The sample consists of roughly 400,000 distinct CDR3 sequences, approximately 14% of them appearing once. Sequencing was done on a sample of blood. The origin of the receptors is a young woman with Graves' hyperthyroidism that later progressed to Graves' ophthalmopathy.

This clonotype was seen repeatedly, ten times or more. The chain is built from TRBV27 and TRBJ1-3; D perhaps matches TRBD1 (5 bases). Trimming removed 0 bases at V and 2 bases at J, with 8 bases between. CDR1 is MNHEY and CDR2 is SMNVEV in the germline V gene (reference sequence). The CDR3 spans 15 residues. The CDR3 sequence is CASSLSRGAGNTIYF. CDR3 DNA: TGTGCCAGCAGTTTATCGAGAGGGGCTGGAAACACCATATATTTT.

The chain is built from TRBV27 and TRBJ2-5, with D possibly TRBD1 on 6 matching bases. Trimming took off 3 bases at V and 4 bases at J, with 9 bases between the two ends. This CDR3 comprises 13 residues. Per the germline V gene, CDR1 is MNHEY and CDR2 is SMNVEV (reference sequence). CDR3 region: CASSFKQGETQYF. The CDR3 region has the DNA TGTGCCAGCAGTTTTAAACAGGGAGAGACCCAGTACTTC.

Remarks on this clonotype: This clone may be a read error of a much larger clone one base away. The chain employs TRBV7-9 and TRBJ2-5; D gene unclear. This CDR3 comprises 15 residues. Germline V gene lookup returns CDR1 SEHNR and CDR2 FQNEAQ (reference sequence). Trimming pared 4 bases from V and 0 bases from J, leaving 12 bases between. CDR3 protein: CASSYLGSDQETQYF. In DNA, the CDR3 is TGTGCCAGCAGCTACCTGGGATCCGACCAAGAGACCCAGTACTTC. Combining the CDR3 with reference TRBV7-9 and TRBJ2-5 gives the whole variable domain DTGVSQNPRHKITKRGQNVTFRCDPISEHNRLYWYRQTLGQGPEFLTYFQNEAQLEKSRLLSDRFSAERPKGSFSTLEIQRTEQGDSAMYLCASSYLGSDQETQYFGPGTRLLVL.

This rearrangement joins TRBV4-1 to TRBJ2-1; D is ambiguous. This CDR3 contains 13 residues. Germline loops: CDR1 MGHRA, CDR2 YSYEKL. Trimming shortened V by 3 bases and J by 10 bases, and 13 bases separated the two germline ends. Here the CDR3 reads CASSQTFVREQFF. Written as DNA, the CDR3 is TGCGCCAGCAGCCAGACTTTCGTTCGCGAGCAGTTCTTC.

Only a few counts were recorded for this clonotype. This chain links TRBV9 with TRBJ2-1, with D possibly matching TRBD2 (5 bases). Germline CDR1 SGDLS, CDR2 YYNGEE. The V end was cut by 4 bases, the J end by 0 bases, with 8 bases between. The CDR3 has 14 amino acids. CDR3 sequence reads: CASSIRDSYNEQFF. The CDR3 DNA sequence: TGTGCCAGCAGCATCCGGGACTCCTACAATGAGCAGTTCTTC.

To note about this clonotype: At one boundary the junction diverges from the germline segment, which might be a read error. The chain employs TRBV6-1 and TRBJ2-1; D is possibly TRBD1 (5 bases). CDR1 and CDR2 (germline): MNHNS, SASEGT. CDR3 size: 10 residues. Here the CDR3 reads CASSDSGHLF. The CDR3 DNA follows: TGTGCCAGCAGTGACTCCGGACACCTCTTC.

This chain connects TRBV19 to TRBJ2-3; TRBD2 matches at 11 bases. V dropped 7 bases and J dropped 10; count of bases not matched to a gene: 1. The CDR3 spans 11 residues. From germline, CDR1 is LNHDA and CDR2 SQIVND (reference sequence). This chain's CDR3 is CASTLAGAQYF. DNA for the CDR3: TGTGCCAGTACACTAGCGGGAGCGCAGTATTTT.

This clonotype was detected ten times or more. The chain is built from TRBV27 and TRBJ2-7; D is possibly TRBD2 (6 bases). V lost 7 bases, J lost 3 bases, and 19 bases lay in between. This CDR3 is built from 15 residues. The germline V gene has CDR1 MNHEY and CDR2 SMNVEV (reference sequence). The CDR3 here is CASKGFWRDGYEQYF. In DNA form, the CDR3 reads TGTGCCAGCAAAGGTTTTTGGCGGGACGGCTACGAGCAGTACTTC.

This clonotype has a handful of counts. This chain uses TRBV28 with TRBJ2-3; 9 bases are a match to TRBD2. V was clipped by 8 bases and J by 3 bases; unmatched bases: 12. Germline values: CDR1 MDHEN, CDR2 SYDVKM. This CDR3 spans 16 amino acids. The CDR3 spells CASLMGGRAVTDTQYF. CDR3 nucleotide sequence: TGTGCCAGCCTTATGGGCGGGAGGGCCGTGACAGATACGCAGTATTTT.

This chain uses TRBV19 with TRBJ2-2; D tentatively fits TRBD1 or TRBD2 (7 bases each). From germline, CDR1 is LNHDA and CDR2 SQIVND (reference sequence). The CDR3 loop spans 18 amino acids. Between the trimmed V and J ends, which lost 6 bases and 5 bases, there was a span of 25 bases. CDR3 sequence (DNA): TGTGCCAGTAGCAGACAGGGAGGGATGGCAGCACGGACCGGGGAGCTGTTTTTT. Translating it yields CASSRQGGMAARTGELFF.

This sequence joins TRBV10-3 and TRBJ2-1; TRBD2 aligns across 10 bases. Trimming took 10 bases from V and 6 from J; bases not matched to a gene: 6. The germline CDR1 and CDR2 sequences are ENHRY and SYGVKD. The CDR3 runs to 13 residues. The CDR3 sequence: CATLAGAVNEQFF. As DNA, the CDR3 is TGTGCCACCCTAGCGGGAGCGGTCAATGAGCAGTTCTTC.

This clonotype was seen more than once but under ten times. In nucleotides, the CDR3 is TGTGCCAGCAACCTAGGGGACAGATATGGCTACACCTTC. Its protein product is CASNLGDRYGYTF. The chain is built from TRBV6-1 and TRBJ1-2; 7 positions agree with TRBD1. This CDR3 region has 13 residues. Germline CDR1 MNHNS, CDR2 SASEGT. The J segment lost 5 bases and the V segment lost 7 bases, leaving 7 bases of the junction unmatched.

The V and J genes are TRBV20-1 and TRBJ2-5; 10 bases fit TRBD1. Germline V gene lookup returns CDR1 DFQATT and CDR2 SNEGSKA (reference sequence). The CDR3 covers 15 residues. V gave up 0 bases and J gave up 5 bases; unmatched junction bases: 6. CDR3: CSARDETGGMETQYF. In DNA form, the CDR3 reads TGCAGTGCTAGAGATGAGACAGGGGGCATGGAGACCCAGTACTTC.

This clonotype was recorded many times. The chain has TRBV28 and TRBJ2-1; 7 bases match TRBD2. From germline, CDR1 is MDHEN and CDR2 SYDVKM. This CDR3 contains 13 residues. The junction had 3 bases not matched to a gene; V was cut back by 4 bases and J by 6 bases. CDR3 sequence: CASSSRTSNEQFF. As DNA, the CDR3 is TGTGCCAGCAGTTCCAGGACTAGCAATGAGCAGTTCTTC.

V gene TRBV6-1 combines with J gene TRBJ2-6, with TRBD2 matching over 7 bases. With V trimmed by 5 bases and J by 2 bases, 3 bases remained unmatched. This CDR3 is 15 amino acids long. The germline V gene has CDR1 MNHNS and CDR2 SASEGT. CDR3 coding DNA: TGTGCCAGCAGTCATACTAGCGCTGGGGCCAACGTCCTGACTTTC. This codes for CASSHTSAGANVLTF.

This clonotype was seen ten or more times. The chain uses TRBV7-8 and TRBJ2-2; possible D gene TRBD2, 6 bases. V lost 1 base and J lost 5, with 14 bases in between. Germline-derived CDR1 and CDR2 are SGHVS and FQNEAQ. The CDR3 runs to 16 residues. DNA for the CDR3: TGTGCCAGCAGCTTAGTAGGAGGGGCCTTGACCGGGGAGCTGTTTTTT. It specifies CASSLVGGALTGELFF.

This clonotype was observed many times. The chain joins TRBV7-3 to TRBJ1-1, with a weak D call TRBD1 (6 bases). CDR1 and CDR2 (germline): SGHTA, FQGTGA. V lost 5 bases and J lost 4, with 11 bases in between. This CDR3 has 13 residues. CDR3 loop: CASSRTAGTEAFF. The CDR3 coding sequence is TGTGCCAGCAGCCGGACAGCCGGCACTGAAGCTTTCTTT.

The chain recombines TRBV28 with TRBJ2-7; 12 nucleotides agree with TRBD2. In germline, CDR1 is MDHEN, CDR2 SYDVKM. V lost 5 bases and J lost 7; bases outside the gene matches: 9. This CDR3 has 15 amino acids. The CDR3, as DNA: TGTGCCAGCAGTGCGCCGACTAGCGGGAGTGGTGAGCAGTACTTC. Amino acids: CASSAPTSGSGEQYF. Using reference TRBV28 and TRBJ2-7 for the parts outside the CDR3, the full variable domain is DVKVTQSSRYLVKRTGEKVFLECVQDMDHENMFWYRQDPGLGLRLIYFSYDVKMKEKGDIPEGYSVSREKKERFSLILESASTNQTSMYLCASSAPTSGSGEQYFGPGTRLTVT.

The table lists this clonotype with many counts. This chain links TRBV28 with TRBJ1-5; D unresolved. Germline V CDR1 and CDR2: MDHEN, SYDVKM. V lost 6 bases, J lost 6 bases, and 12 bases lay in between. The CDR3 covers 13 residues. CDR3 bases: TGTGCCAGCAGGGACTCCGTCGGTCAGCCCCAGCATTTT. The encoded protein is CASRDSVGQPQHF.

This rearrangement joins TRBV18 to TRBJ1-2; 7 nucleotides agree with TRBD1. Germline-derived CDR1 and CDR2 are KGHSH and LQKENI. This CDR3 spans 16 amino acids. Germline trimming cut 5 bases from V and 1 base from J; bases unmatched to any gene: 10. For the CDR3, the DNA is TGTGCCAGCTCAACGGGGACAGAGAGAAGTAACTATGGCTACACCTTC. This translates into CASSTGTERSNYGYTF.

The sample holds many counts of this clonotype. The V call is TRBV12-3 or TRBV12-4, the J call TRBJ1-5, with 12 bases matching TRBD1. The length of the CDR3 is 14 residues. Trimming at V came to 8 bases and at J to 7 bases, leaving 6 bases not matched to a gene. The CDR3 here is CASGTGGGWQPQHF. CDR3 nucleotide sequence: TGTGCCAGCGGGACAGGGGGCGGGTGGCAGCCCCAGCATTTT.

This clonotype was counted ten times or more. The V gene is TRBV20-1, the J gene TRBJ2-7; TRBD1 aligns across 10 bases. V dropped 1 base and J dropped 2; count of bases not matched to a gene: 2. This CDR3 is 14 amino acids long. Germline CDR1 DFQATT, CDR2 SNEGSKA (reference sequence). CDR3 nucleotide sequence: TGCAGTGCTAGAGGCGGGACAGGGGCCTACGAGCAGTACTTC. Its protein product is CSARGGTGAYEQYF.

This clonotype was seen ten or more times. The chain has TRBV11-2 and TRBJ2-7; TRBD1 might be the D (6 bases). V gave up 5 bases and J gave up 0 bases, with 11 bases separating them. The germline V gene has CDR1 SGHAT and CDR2 FQNNGV. The CDR3 consists of 14 residues. The CDR3 nucleotides read TGTGCCAGCAGCCGAAACAGGGTCTCCTACGAGCAGTACTTC. Amino acids: CASSRNRVSYEQYF.

This clonotype has only a few counts. This chain joins TRBV10-3 and TRBJ2-7; 8 nucleotides agree with TRBD2. The CDR3 length is 15 residues. Trimming took 10 bases from V and 4 from J; bases not matched to a gene: 15. Germline V gene lookup returns CDR1 ENHRY and CDR2 SYGVKD. The CDR3 DNA sequence: TGTGCCACCTCCCGGGGACGGGAGGGATATTACGAGCAGTACTTC. The encoded protein is CATSRGREGYYEQYF.

This chain links TRBV6-5 with TRBJ1-2, with 7 bases that match TRBD1. Germline CDR1 and CDR2: MNHEY and SVGAGI. The CDR3 covers 15 residues. The J segment lost 4 bases and the V segment lost 4 bases, leaving 9 bases of the junction unmatched. CDR3 protein: CASSSQGVRSYGYTF. In DNA form, the CDR3 reads TGTGCCAGCAGTTCGCAGGGGGTTCGGAGCTATGGCTACACCTTC.

This clonotype was observed many times. V usage is TRBV7-8 and J usage is TRBJ1-5; D not resolved. CDR1 and CDR2 from the germline V gene are SGHVS and FQNEAQ. V lost 5 bases to trimming and J lost 7 bases, with 12 bases between them. This CDR3 comprises 13 residues. This chain's CDR3 is CASSPAGYQPQHF. DNA of the CDR3: TGTGCCAGCAGCCCAGCGGGGTACCAGCCCCAGCATTTT.

This clonotype was seen only a few times. The rearrangement joins TRBV29-1 to TRBJ2-1; the D gene is possibly TRBD2 (6 bases). V was pared by 7 bases and J by 8 bases, with 24 bases between. CDR1 SQVTM and CDR2 ANQGSEA come from the germline V gene. The CDR3 has 15 residues. The DNA of the CDR3 is TGCAGCGCCGGTGGCGCGGGAAAGGGCGTGTATGAGCAGTTCTTC. Translating it yields CSAGGAGKGVYEQFF.

This clonotype was seen only a few times. The chain couples TRBV5-1 to TRBJ2-7; TRBD1 or TRBD2 may be the D gene (5 bases each). The CDR3 runs to 16 residues. V was shortened by 1 base and J by 7 bases, with 21 bases between the two germline ends. Germline CDR1 reads SGHRS; CDR2 reads YFSETQ. The CDR3 spells CASSLSIGASRGEQYF. The CDR3 coding sequence is TGCGCCAGCAGCTTGTCAATCGGGGCCTCCCGGGGAGAGCAGTACTTC.